The 13 T cell receptor beta chains in this list originate from one sample, sequenced in a study of Ad26.COV2.S vaccination and SARS-CoV-2 variants (dated by TCRdb to about 2021). The treatment or condition label of this sample denotes: about 20 received Ad26.COV2.S at low or high dose, single or two shots; about 5 received placebo; per-sample allocation not given. For vaccine and placebo recipients, repertoires were sequenced using samples collected on day 63 after the first injection. To prepare the library, the immunoSEQ multiplex PCR assay was applied. Sourced from immuneACCESS, this table was stored by TCRdb with only in-frame sequences that have V and J called. A share of the clones is absent; for the studies checked, an unresolved V gene accounts for under half, and the remainder has no known explanation. The table for this sample lists 300,000 to 350,000 clones; 85% to 90% of them were counted only once. The ten largest make up 1.9% of the sample.

This specimen was peripheral blood, taken in a trial of Ad26.COV2.S vaccine versus placebo. Every receptor here comes from a person aged 18 to 59 who received the Ad26.COV2.S COVID-19 vaccine or a placebo.

This clone has a single count. The chain has TRBV27 and TRBJ1-6; 8 bases agree with TRBD1. CDR3 length equals 16 residues. Germline V gives CDR1 MNHEY, CDR2 SMNVEV (reference sequence). Germline trimming cut 0 bases from V and 8 bases from J; bases unmatched to any gene: 6. CDR3 amino acids: CASSLSFRGPDSPLHF. The CDR3 DNA follows: TGTGCCAGCAGTTTATCTTTCAGGGGGCCTGATTCACCCCTCCACTTT.

The chain employs TRBV5-4 and TRBJ1-4; tentatively, D is TRBD1 (5 bases). Trimming left V 3 bases short and J 7 bases short, with 10 bases between. The CDR3 runs to 13 residues. CDR1 is SGHNT and CDR2 is YYREEE in the germline V gene (reference sequence). CDR3 sequence (DNA): TGTGCCAGCAGCTGGGGACGAAGTGAAAAACTGTTTTTT. Translation: CASSWGRSEKLFF.

The V and J genes are TRBV9 and TRBJ2-5; D uncertain. The CDR3 runs 14 residues. The germline V gene encodes CDR1 SGDLS and CDR2 YYNGEE. Trimming removed 2 bases from V and 1 base from J, with 9 bases in between. CDR3 coding DNA: TGTGCCAGCAGCGTGGGCTCCTTCCAAGAGACCCAGTACTTC. It specifies CASSVGSFQETQYF.

The V gene is TRBV7-9, the J gene TRBJ2-2; tentative D call: TRBD2 (5 bases). V lost 5 bases and J 2 bases, leaving 15 bases between the germline ends. The CDR3 has 16 amino acids. Germline values: CDR1 SEHNR, CDR2 FQNEAQ (reference sequence). This CDR3 is CASSEIKGENTGELFF. DNA of the CDR3: TGTGCCAGCAGCGAAATCAAGGGAGAAAACACCGGGGAGCTGTTTTTT.

This chain uses TRBV6-5 with TRBJ1-2; no reliable D call. The V end lost 0 bases, the J end lost 3 bases, and 8 bases lay between the germline ends. Per germline, CDR1 MNHEY and CDR2 SVGAGI. CDR3 length: 14 residues. The CDR3 DNA sequence: TGTGCCAGCAGTTACTCGACCGGGTACTATGGCTACACCTTC. It codes for CASSYSTGYYGYTF.

The rearrangement joins TRBV10-3 to TRBJ1-2; 7 bases line up with TRBD1. CDR1 and CDR2 (germline): ENHRY, SYGVKD. J lost 7 bases, V lost 5 bases, and 10 bases had no gene match. The CDR3 extends over 14 amino acids. The CDR3, as DNA: TGTGCCATCAGTACATCCGGGACAGACTTTGGCTACACCTTC. Protein product: CAISTSGTDFGYTF.

This clone is a singleton in its sample. V usage is TRBV15 and J usage is TRBJ1-2; TRBD1 matches 7 bases. The V and J ends lost 5 bases and 2 bases, in that order; junction bases with no gene match: 11. Germline CDR1 LNHNV, CDR2 YYDKDF (reference sequence). The CDR3 is 16 residues long. In DNA form, the CDR3 reads TGTGCCACCAGCTCCCCTAGAGCGGGACAGAACTATGGCTACACCTTC. Protein sequence: CATSSPRAGQNYGYTF.

The chain couples TRBV6-1 to TRBJ2-6; TRBD1 aligns across 8 bases. The V segment lost 0 bases and the J segment 0 bases; nucleotides outside the gene matches: 7. Looked up from germline, CDR1 is MNHNS and CDR2 is SASEGT. The CDR3 covers 19 residues. The CDR3 loop reads CASSEAAGQVFSGANVLTF. The CDR3 nucleotides are TGTGCCAGCAGTGAAGCGGCGGGACAGGTTTTCTCTGGGGCCAACGTCCTGACTTTC.

The chain is built from TRBV5-4 and TRBJ1-1, with TRBD1 matching over 7 bases. V lost 4 bases and J lost 0; bases outside the gene matches: 3. This CDR3 is built from 14 residues. The germline gives CDR1 SGHNT, CDR2 YYREEE (reference sequence). The CDR3, as DNA: TGTGCCAGCAGCCCCGGGACAGTGAACACTGAAGCTTTCTTT. Encoded protein: CASSPGTVNTEAFF.

The rearrangement uses TRBV6-5 and TRBJ1-1, with D uncertain. V lost 0 bases to trimming and J lost 8 bases, with 13 bases between them. Germline V lookup: CDR1 MNHEY, CDR2 SVGAGI. The CDR3 totals 14 residues. CDR3 in amino acids: CASSYSPGEGEAFF. CDR3 coding DNA: TGTGCCAGCAGTTACTCCCCCGGCGAGGGCGAAGCTTTCTTT.

The V gene is TRBV5-6, the J gene TRBJ2-5; the D is unclear. The germline V and J ends were trimmed by 2 bases and 2 bases, with 7 bases remaining between them. The CDR3 extends over 13 amino acids. Germline CDR1 and CDR2: SGHDT and YYEEEE. CDR3 loop: CASSFASQETQYF. The CDR3 DNA reads as TGTGCCAGCAGCTTCGCATCTCAAGAGACCCAGTACTTC. Full variable domain (missing parts from reference TRBV5-6 and TRBJ2-5): DAGVTQSPTHLIKTRGQQVTLRCSPKSGHDTVSWYQQALGQGPQFIFQYYEEEERQRGNFPDRFSGHQFPNYSSELNVNALLLGDSALYLCASSFASQETQYFGPGTRLLVL.

The gene calls are TRBV4-2 and TRBJ1-6; D gene uncertain. Germline CDR1 is LGHNA and CDR2 is YNFKEQ. Trimming cost V 0 bases and J 5 bases, with 11 bases left between them. The CDR3 loop spans 16 amino acids. CDR3 sequence (DNA): TGTGCCAGCAGCCAAGAGACGGCGGTTAATAATTCACCCCTCCACTTT. It specifies CASSQETAVNNSPLHF.

The rearrangement joins TRBV27 to TRBJ2-7, with 8 bases fitting TRBD1. The trim removed 6 bases at V and 5 bases at J, leaving 6 bases unmatched. In germline, CDR1 is MNHEY, CDR2 SMNVEV (reference sequence). The CDR3 length is 13 residues. The CDR3: CASREGTGNEQYF. The DNA of the CDR3 is TGTGCCAGCAGAGAGGGGACAGGTAACGAGCAGTACTTC.